The subject of this entry is one T cell receptor (beta chain). Its cognate antigen is unknown. The V end was cut by 5 bases, the J end by 8 bases, with 14 bases between. The CDR3 sequence is 13 residues long. The germline V gene encodes CDR1 MNHEY and CDR2 SMNVEV (reference sequence). A second PCR, run for about 7 to 11 cycles, used a sample-barcoded 5' primer plus a J-beta primer mix. TCRdb called the 5' RACE reads again in MiXCR, with one record for every CDR3 protein. This table has 600,000 to 1,000,000 distinct CDR3 sequences, just under 25% appearing once. This sample was included in a study of blood T cells in healthy people across ages. Points from the study as a whole: The recorded TCR beta diversity per million T cells decreased in a roughly linear manner with age.

Total RNA was isolated from each sample in quantities of at least 6 micrograms. The data also belong to a second study, concerning T cells of mothers and their children.

This clonotype originated in a boy between 5 and 17 years old in good health. This chain connects TRBV27 to TRBJ2-3; D is ambiguous. The specimen was blood. CDR3 coding DNA: TGTGCCAGCAGTACACTCGGTGCAGGTACGCAGTATTTT. The encoded protein is CASSTLGAGTQYF.